The entry below describes one T cell receptor beta chain. Per the study methods: How many nucleated cells were present was estimated from reference gene primer amplification. Assay: immunoSEQ multiplex PCR; the TCRdb copy retains only in-frame clones and omits some. That table gives V, J and clone size, and the DNA gave D and trimming. The table includes fewer than 70,000 clones, approximately 84% detected once. The sample belongs to a study of blood T cell repertoires in COVID-19. Seattle's cohort entered during active infection and was followed longitudinally. The CDR3 length is 16 residues. Trimming cost V 2 bases and J 10 bases; bases outside gene matches: 8. Looked up from germline, CDR1 is MNHEY and CDR2 is SVGAGI.

The TCR sequence derives from a man in his forties with COVID-19, enrolled during active disease. The V and J genes are TRBV6-5 and TRBJ1-6; TRBD1 aligns across 10 bases. Sequenced input: peripheral blood. CDR3 nucleotide sequence: TGTGCCAGCAGTTACCAGGGGGACAGGGGAGCCTCACCCCTCCACTTT. It yields the protein CASSYQGDRGASPLHF.